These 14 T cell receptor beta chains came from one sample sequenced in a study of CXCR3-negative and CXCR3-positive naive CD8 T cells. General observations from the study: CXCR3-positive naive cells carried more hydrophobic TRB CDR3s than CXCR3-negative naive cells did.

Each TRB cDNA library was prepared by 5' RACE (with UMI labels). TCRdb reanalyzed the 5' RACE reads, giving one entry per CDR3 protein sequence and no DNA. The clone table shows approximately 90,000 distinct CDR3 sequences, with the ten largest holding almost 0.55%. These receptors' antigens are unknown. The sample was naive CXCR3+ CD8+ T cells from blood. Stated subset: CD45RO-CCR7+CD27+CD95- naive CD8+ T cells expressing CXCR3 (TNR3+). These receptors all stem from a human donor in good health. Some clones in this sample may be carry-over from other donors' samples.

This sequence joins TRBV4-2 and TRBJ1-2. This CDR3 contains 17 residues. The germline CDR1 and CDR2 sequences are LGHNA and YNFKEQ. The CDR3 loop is CASSQGQPYQVSYGYTF.

The CDR3 sequence is CSARAHRGGRGYEQYF. V gene TRBV20-1 combines with J gene TRBJ2-7; TCRdb selects TRBD1, and the lack of DNA leaves this call unchecked. CDR1 DFQATT and CDR2 SNEGSKA come from the germline V gene (reference sequence). The CDR3 contains 16 residues.

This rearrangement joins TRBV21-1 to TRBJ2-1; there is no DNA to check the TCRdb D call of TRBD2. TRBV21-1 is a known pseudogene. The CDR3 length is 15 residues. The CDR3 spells CASSKGGLPGYEQFF.

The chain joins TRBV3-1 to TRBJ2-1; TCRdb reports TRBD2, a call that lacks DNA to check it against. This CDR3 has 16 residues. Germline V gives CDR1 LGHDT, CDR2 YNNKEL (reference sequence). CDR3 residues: CASSRLSGNSYNEQFF.

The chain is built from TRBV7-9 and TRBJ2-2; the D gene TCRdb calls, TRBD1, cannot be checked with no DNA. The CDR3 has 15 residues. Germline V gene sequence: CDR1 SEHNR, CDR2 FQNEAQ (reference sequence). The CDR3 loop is CASRFGRTLPGELFF.

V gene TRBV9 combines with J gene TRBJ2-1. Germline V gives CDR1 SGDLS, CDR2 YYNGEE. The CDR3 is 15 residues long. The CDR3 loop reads CASSVAGELYNEQFF.

This CDR3 is CASSLGLADQETQYF. The chain links TRBV5-1 to TRBJ2-5. Per germline, CDR1 SGHRS and CDR2 YFSETQ. The CDR3 runs 15 residues. Combining the CDR3 with reference TRBV5-1 and TRBJ2-5 gives the whole variable domain KAGVTQTPRYLIKTRGQQVTLSCSPISGHRSVSWYQQTPGQGLQFLFEYFSETQRNKGNFPGRFSGRQFSNSRSEMNVSTLELGDSALYLCASSLGLADQETQYFGPGTRLLVL.

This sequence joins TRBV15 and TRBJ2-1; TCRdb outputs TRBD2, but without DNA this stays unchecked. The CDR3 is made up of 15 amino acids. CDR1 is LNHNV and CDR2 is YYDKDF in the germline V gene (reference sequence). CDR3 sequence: CATSRTSGRSNEQFF.

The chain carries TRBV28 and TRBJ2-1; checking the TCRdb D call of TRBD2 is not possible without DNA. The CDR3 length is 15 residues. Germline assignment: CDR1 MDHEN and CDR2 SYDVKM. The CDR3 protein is CASTLGERGYNEQFF.

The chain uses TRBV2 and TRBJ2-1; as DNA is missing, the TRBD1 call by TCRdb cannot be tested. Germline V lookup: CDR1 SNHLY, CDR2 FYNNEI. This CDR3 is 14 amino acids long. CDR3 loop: CASIDGQVDNEQFF.

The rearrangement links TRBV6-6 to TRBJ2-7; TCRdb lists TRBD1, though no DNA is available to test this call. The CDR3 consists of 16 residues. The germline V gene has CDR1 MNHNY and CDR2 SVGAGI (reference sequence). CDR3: CASSYWGEQSSYEQYF.

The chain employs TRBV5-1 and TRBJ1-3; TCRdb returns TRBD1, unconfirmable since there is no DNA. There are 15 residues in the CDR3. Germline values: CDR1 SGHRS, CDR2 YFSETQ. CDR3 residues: CASSEGPGSGNTIYF.

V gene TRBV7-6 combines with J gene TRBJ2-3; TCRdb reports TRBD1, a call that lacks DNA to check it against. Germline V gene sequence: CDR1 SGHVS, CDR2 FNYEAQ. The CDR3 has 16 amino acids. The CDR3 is CASSSGTGGDTDTQYF.

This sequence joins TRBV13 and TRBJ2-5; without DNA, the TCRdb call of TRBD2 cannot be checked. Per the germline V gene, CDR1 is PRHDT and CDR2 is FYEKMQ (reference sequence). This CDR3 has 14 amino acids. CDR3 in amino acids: CASSSLADQETQYF.